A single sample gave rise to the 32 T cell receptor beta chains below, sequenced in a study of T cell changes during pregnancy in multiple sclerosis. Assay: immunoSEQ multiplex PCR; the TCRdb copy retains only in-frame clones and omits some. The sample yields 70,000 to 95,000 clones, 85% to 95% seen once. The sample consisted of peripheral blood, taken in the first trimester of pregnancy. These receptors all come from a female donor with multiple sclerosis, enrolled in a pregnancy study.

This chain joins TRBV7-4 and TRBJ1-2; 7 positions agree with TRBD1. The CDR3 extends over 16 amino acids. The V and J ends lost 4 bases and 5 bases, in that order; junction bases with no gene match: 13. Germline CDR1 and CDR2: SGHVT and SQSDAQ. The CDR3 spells CASSSKTGYILYGYTF. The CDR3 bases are TGTGCCAGCAGCTCGAAGACAGGGTATATCCTTTATGGCTACACCTTC.

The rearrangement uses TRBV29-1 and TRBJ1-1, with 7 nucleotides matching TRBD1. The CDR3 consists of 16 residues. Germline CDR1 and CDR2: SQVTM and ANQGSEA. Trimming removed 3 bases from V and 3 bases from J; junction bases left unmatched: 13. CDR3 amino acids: CSVDRRGRPRDTEAFF. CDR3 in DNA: TGCAGCGTTGATCGTAGGGGGCGCCCCCGGGACACTGAAGCTTTCTTT. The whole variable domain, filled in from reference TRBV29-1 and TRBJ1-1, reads SAVISQKPSRDICQRGTSLTIQCQVDSQVTMMFWYRQQPGQSLTLIATANQGSEATYESGFVIDKFPISRPNLTFSTLTVSNMSPEDSSIYLCSVDRRGRPRDTEAFFGQGTRLTVV.

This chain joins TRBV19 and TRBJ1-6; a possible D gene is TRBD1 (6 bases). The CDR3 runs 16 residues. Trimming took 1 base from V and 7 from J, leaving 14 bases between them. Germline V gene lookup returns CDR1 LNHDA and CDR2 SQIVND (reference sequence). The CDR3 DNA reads TGTGCCAGTAGTATAGGGTCCGGACAGCAGAATTCACCCCTCCACTTT. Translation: CASSIGSGQQNSPLHF.

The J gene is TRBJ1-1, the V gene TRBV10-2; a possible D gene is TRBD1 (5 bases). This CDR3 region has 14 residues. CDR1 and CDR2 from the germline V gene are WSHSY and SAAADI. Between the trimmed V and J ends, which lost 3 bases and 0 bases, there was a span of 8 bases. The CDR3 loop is CASSDRTMNTEAFF. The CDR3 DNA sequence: TGCGCCAGCAGTGACAGGACAATGAACACTGAAGCTTTCTTT.

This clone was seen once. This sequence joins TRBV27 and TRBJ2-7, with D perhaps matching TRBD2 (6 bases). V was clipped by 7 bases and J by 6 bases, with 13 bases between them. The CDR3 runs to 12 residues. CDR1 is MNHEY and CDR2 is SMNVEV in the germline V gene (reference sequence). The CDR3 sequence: CASTSGRREQYF. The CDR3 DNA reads TGTGCCAGCACGTCAGGGAGGCGCGAGCAGTACTTC.

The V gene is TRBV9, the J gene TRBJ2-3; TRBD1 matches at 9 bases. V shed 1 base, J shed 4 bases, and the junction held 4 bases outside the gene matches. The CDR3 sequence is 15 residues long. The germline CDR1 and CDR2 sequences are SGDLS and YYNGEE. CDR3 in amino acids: CASSVRTGASDTQYF. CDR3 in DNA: TGTGCCAGCAGCGTAAGGACAGGGGCATCAGATACGCAGTATTTT.

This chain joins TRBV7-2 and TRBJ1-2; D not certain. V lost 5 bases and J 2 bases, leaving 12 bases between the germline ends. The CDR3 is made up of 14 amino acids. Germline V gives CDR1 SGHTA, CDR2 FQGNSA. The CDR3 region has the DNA TGTGCCAGCAGCCCATCCACCGGGAACTATGGCTACACCTTC. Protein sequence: CASSPSTGNYGYTF.

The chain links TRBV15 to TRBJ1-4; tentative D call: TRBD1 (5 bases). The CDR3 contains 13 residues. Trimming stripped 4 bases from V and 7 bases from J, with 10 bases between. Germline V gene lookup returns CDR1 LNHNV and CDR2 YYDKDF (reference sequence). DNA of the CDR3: TGTGCCACCAGCACCAGGGTTCTTGAAAAACTGTTTTTT. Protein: CATSTRVLEKLFF.

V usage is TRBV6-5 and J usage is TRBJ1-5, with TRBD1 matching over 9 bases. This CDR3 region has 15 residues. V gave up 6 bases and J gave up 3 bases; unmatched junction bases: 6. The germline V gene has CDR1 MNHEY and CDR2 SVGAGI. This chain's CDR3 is CASRKGQGNNQPQHF. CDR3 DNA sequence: TGTGCCAGCAGAAAGGGACAGGGTAACAATCAGCCCCAGCATTTT.

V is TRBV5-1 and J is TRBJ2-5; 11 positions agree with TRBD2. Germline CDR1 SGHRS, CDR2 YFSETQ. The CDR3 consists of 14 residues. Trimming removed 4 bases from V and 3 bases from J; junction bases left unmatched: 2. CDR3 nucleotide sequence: TGCGCCAGCAGCCTACTAGCGGGGGAAGAGACCCAGTACTTC. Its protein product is CASSLLAGEETQYF.

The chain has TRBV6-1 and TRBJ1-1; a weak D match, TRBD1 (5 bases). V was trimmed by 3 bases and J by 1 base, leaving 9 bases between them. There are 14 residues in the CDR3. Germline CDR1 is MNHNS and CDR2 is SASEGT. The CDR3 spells CASSEGEENTEAFF. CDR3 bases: TGTGCCAGCAGTGAGGGGGAGGAGAACACTGAAGCTTTCTTT.

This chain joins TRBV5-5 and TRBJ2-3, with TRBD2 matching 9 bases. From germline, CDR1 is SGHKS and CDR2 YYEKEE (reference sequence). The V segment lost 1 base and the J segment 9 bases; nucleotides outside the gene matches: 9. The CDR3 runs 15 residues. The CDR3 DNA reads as TGTGCCAGCAGCTTGATCGCGGGGGGGCACAGAACGCAGTATTTT. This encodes CASSLIAGGHRTQYF.

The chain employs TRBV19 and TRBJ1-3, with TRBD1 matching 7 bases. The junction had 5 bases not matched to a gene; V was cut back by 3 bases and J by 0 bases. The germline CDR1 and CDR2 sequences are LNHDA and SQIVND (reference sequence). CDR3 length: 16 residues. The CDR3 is CASSILQGSSGNTIYF. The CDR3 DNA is TGTGCCAGTAGTATCTTACAGGGGAGCTCTGGAAACACCATATATTTT.

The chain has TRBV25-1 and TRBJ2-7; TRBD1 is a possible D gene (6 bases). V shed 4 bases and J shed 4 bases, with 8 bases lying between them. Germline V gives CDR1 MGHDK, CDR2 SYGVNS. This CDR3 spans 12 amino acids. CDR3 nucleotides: TGTGCCAGCAGTGTGCAGGGGTACGAGCAGTACTTC. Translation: CASSVQGYEQYF.

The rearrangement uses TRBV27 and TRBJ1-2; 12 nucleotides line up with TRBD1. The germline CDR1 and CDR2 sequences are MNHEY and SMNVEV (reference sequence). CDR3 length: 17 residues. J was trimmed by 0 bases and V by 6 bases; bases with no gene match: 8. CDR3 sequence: CASRGGQGATPNYGYTF. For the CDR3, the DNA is TGTGCCAGCAGGGGGGGACAGGGGGCCACCCCTAACTATGGCTACACCTTC.

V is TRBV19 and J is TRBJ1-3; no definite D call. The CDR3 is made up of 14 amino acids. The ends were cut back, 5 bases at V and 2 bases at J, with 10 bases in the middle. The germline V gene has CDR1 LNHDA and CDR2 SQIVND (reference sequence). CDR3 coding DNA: TGTGCCAGTAGTCCTTTGGGCACTGGAAACACCATATATTTT. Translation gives CASSPLGTGNTIYF.

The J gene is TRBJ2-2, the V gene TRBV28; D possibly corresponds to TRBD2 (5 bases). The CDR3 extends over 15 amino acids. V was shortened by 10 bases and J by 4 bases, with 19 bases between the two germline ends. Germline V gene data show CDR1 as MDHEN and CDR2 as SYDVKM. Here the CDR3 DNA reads TGTGCCACCTGGTCCCCCGCAACTAGCACCGGGGAGCTGTTTTTT. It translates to CATWSPATSTGELFF. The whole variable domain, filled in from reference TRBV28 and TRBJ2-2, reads DVKVTQSSRYLVKRTGEKVFLECVQDMDHENMFWYRQDPGLGLRLIYFSYDVKMKEKGDIPEGYSVSREKKERFSLILESASTNQTSMYLCATWSPATSTGELFFGEGSRLTVL.

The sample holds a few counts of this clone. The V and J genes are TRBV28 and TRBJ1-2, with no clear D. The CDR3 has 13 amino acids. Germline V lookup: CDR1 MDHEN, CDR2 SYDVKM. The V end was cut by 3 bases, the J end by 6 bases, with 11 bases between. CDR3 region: CASSFIGTDGYTF. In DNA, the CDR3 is TGTGCCAGCAGTTTCATCGGAACAGATGGCTACACCTTC.

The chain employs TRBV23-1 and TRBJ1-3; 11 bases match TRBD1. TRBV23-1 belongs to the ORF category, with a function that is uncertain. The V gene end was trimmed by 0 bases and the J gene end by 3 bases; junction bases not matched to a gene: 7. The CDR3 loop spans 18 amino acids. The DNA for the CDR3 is TGCGCCAGCAGTCAATCGTTGGGGGACAGGGGGTTTGGAAACACCATATATTTT. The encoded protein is CASSQSLGDRGFGNTIYF.

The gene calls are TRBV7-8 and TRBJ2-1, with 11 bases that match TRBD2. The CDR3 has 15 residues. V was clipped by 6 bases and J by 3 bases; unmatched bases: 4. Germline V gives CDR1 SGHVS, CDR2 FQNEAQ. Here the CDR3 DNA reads TGTGCCAGCAGTTTGACTAGCGGGGTCTACAATGAGCAGTTCTTC. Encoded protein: CASSLTSGVYNEQFF.

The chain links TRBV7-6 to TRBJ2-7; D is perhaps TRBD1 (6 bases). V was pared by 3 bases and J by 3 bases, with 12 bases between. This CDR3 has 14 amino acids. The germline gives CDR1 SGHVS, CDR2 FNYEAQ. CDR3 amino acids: CASSLATGLYEQYF. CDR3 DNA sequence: TGTGCCAGCAGCTTGGCGACAGGACTCTACGAGCAGTACTTC. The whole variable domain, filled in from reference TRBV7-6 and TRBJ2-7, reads GAGVSQSPRYKVTKRGQDVALRCDPISGHVSLYWYRQALGQGPEFLTYFNYEAQQDKSGLPNDRFSAERPEGSISTLTIQRTEQRDSAMYRCASSLATGLYEQYFGPGTRLTVT.

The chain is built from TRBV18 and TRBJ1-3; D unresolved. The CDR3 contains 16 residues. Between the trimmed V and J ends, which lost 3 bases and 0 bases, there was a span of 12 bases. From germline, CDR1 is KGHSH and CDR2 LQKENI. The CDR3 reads CASSPPGLVSGNTIYF. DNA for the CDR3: TGTGCCAGCTCACCTCCAGGTCTTGTCTCTGGAAACACCATATATTTT.

The CDR3 sequence is CASSSYVEAFF. The CDR3 DNA is TGTGCCAGCAGCTCCTACGTAGAAGCTTTCTTT. The chain links TRBV5-8 to TRBJ1-1; D not certain. Germline values: CDR1 SGHTS, CDR2 YDEGEE. There are 11 residues in the CDR3. V was trimmed by 3 bases and J by 8 bases, leaving 8 bases between them.

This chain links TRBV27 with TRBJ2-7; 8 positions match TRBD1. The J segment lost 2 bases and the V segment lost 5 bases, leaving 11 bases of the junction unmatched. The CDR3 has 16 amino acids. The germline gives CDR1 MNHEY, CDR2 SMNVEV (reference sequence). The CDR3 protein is CASSADRVGMPYEQYF. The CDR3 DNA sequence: TGTGCCAGCAGTGCGGACAGGGTAGGGATGCCCTACGAGCAGTACTTC.

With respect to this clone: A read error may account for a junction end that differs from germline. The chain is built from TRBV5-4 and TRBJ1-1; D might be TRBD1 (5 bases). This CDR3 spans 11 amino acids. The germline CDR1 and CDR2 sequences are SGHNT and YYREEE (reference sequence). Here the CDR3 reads CASSQSAGIIF. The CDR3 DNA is TGTGCCAGCAGCCAATCAGCAGGGATCATCTTT.

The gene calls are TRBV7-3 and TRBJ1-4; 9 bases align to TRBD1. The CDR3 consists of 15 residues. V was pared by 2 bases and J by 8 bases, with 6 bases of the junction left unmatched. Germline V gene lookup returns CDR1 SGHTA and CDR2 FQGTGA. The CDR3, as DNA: TGTGCCAGCAGCTTAGCGGGGACAGGGAACGAAAAACTGTTTTTT. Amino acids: CASSLAGTGNEKLFF.

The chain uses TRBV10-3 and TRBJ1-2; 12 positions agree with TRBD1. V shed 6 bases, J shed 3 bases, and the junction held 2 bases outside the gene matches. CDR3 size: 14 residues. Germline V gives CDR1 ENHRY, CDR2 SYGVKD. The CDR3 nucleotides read TGTGCCATCAGGGGACAGGGGGCGGACTATGGCTACACCTTC. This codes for CAIRGQGADYGYTF.

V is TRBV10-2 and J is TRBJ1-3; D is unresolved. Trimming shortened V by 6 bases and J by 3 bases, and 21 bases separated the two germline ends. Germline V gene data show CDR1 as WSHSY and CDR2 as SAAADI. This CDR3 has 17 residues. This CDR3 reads CASRAPRPVVGGNTIYF. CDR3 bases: TGCGCCAGCAGGGCCCCTCGCCCCGTCGTTGGTGGAAACACCATATATTTT.

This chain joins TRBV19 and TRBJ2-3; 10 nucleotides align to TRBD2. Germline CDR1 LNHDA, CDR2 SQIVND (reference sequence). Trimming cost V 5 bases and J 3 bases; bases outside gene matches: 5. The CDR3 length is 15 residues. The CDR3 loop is CASSAAGGQTDTQYF. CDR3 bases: TGTGCCAGTAGTGCAGCGGGGGGGCAGACAGATACGCAGTATTTT.

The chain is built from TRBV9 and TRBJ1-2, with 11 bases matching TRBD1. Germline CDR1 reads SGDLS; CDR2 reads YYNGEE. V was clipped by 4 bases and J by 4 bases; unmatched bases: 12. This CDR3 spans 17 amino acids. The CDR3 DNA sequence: TGTGCCAGCAGCCCCCGGGACAGGGGGTCGATCTTCTATGGCTACACCTTC. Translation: CASSPRDRGSIFYGYTF. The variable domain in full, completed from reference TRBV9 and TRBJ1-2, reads DSGVTQTPKHLITATGQRVTLRCSPRSGDLSVYWYQQSLDQGLQFLIQYYNGEERAKGNILERFSAQQFPDLHSELNLSSLELGDSALYFCASSPRDRGSIFYGYTFGSGTRLTVV.

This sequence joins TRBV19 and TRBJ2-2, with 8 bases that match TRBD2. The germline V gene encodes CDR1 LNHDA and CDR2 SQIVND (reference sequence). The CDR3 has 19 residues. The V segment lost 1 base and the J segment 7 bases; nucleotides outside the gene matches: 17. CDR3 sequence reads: CASSIVDGKREIDRGELFF. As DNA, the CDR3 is TGTGCCAGTAGTATAGTTGACGGGAAGCGGGAGATCGACCGCGGGGAGCTGTTTTTT. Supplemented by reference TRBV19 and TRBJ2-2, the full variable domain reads DGGITQSPKYLFRKEGQNVTLSCEQNLNHDAMYWYRQDPGQGLRLIYYSQIVNDFQKGDIAEGYSVSREKKESFPLTVTSAQKNPTAFYLCASSIVDGKREIDRGELFFGEGSRLTVL.

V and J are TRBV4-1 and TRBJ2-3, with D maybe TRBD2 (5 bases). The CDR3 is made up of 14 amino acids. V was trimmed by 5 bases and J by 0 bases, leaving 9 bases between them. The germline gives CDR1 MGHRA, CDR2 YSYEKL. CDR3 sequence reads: CASSMTMSTDTQYF. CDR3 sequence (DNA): TGCGCCAGCAGCATGACTATGAGCACAGATACGCAGTATTTT.